This TCR beta chain was sequenced for a study of shared T cell receptors in the human thymus. The CDR3 loop spans 15 amino acids. In germline, CDR1 is SGHDT, CDR2 YYEEEE. Trimming stripped 4 bases from V and 0 bases from J, with 13 bases between. Profiled with immunoSEQ multiplex PCR; TCRdb holds only in-frame clones, not every one. The table shows some 760,000 clones, with approximately 85% occurring only once. This sample was also put to use in a study of human thymus T cells. As that report states: Serving as donors were healthy Finnish infants, each of whom was having open corrective surgery for congenital heart defects. Thymic samples were excised during corrective heart operations.

The receptor was derived from a girl under three years old with a congenital heart defect. The chain links TRBV5-6 to TRBJ1-1; unclear D gene. Input material: thymocytes. The CDR3 DNA is TGTGCCAGCAGCCCCGAGGGTTCTATGAACACTGAAGCTTTCTTT. Translated, it gives CASSPEGSMNTEAFF.